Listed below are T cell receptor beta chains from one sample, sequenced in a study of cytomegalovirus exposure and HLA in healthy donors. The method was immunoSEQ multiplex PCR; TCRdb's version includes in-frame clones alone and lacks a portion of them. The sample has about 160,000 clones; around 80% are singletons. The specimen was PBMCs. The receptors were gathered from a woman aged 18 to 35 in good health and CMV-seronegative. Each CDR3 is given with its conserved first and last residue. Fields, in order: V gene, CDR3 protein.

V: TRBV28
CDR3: CASRRELRYNEQFF

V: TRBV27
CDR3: CASSLTSGYIYEQYF

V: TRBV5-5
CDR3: CASRPEAGLSYNEQFF

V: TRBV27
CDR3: CASGSGGELFF

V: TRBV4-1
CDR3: CASSQEAGAPSSYNEQFF

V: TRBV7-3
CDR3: CASSLSPGYGYTF

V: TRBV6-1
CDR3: CASSEELAGSYEQYF

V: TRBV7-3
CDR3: CASSLEGGGGYEQYF

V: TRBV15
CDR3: CATSRGTGRYGYTF

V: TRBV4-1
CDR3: CASSQAGAEKLFF

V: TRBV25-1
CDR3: CAGMGTVLYEQYF

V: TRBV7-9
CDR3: CASSLGAGANYGYTF

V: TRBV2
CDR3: CASSEQGTTGEQYF

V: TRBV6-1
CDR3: CASDSGGTGNTIYF

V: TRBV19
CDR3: CASSTPSILSWANVLTF

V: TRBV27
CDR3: CASSLSSQGYEQYF

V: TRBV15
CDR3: CATSRDTSGRYEQYF

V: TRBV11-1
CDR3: CATRKAGGPYEQYF

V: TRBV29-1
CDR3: CSVEGSGQGKSAQYF

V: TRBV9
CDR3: CASSVRAGGYEQYF

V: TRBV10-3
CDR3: CAISESGGWGASQPQHF

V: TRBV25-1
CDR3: CASSEMGSGTTGANVLTF

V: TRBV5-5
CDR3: CASSLPADSLSYEQYF

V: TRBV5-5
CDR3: CASSLEGGYTGELFF

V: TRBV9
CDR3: CASSVATGFYNEQFF

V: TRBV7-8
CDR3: CASSLQFRSSGNTIYF

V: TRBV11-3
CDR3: CASSSTLGRGVQETQYF

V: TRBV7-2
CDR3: CASSLYGGTGPNQPQHF